A selection of T cell receptor beta chains follows, all from one sample in a study of T-cell memory formation after mild COVID-19. TCRdb reprocessed the 5' RACE reads via MiXCR and lists one record per CDR3 protein. The table records roughly 450,000 distinct CDR3 sequences, roughly 18% of them present only once. Sequencing was performed on PBMCs or a T cell subset sorted from them (not recorded which). The receptors come from a man younger than 35 who had mild COVID-19 (a few samples of this study predate the infection). Cell type and time point are not known. CDR3s include the opening cysteine and the closing phenylalanine or tryptophan. D genes are given only for firm matches. Clone sizes are given selectively: once, few, many, or a class where the clone is expanded.

V gene	J gene	D gene	clone size	CDR3 protein	CDR3 DNA
TRBV5-4	TRBJ1-1	NA	few	CASSPGGAEGTEAFF	TGTGCCAGCAGCCCCGGGGGGGCGGAGGGCACTGAAGCTTTCTTT
TRBV29-1	TRBJ2-3	TRBD1	NA	CSVPTQGADTQYF	TGCAGCGTTCCAACGCAGGGGGCAGATACGCAGTATTTT
TRBV5-6	TRBJ2-3	NA	NA	CASSSIGSDTQYF	TGTGCCAGCAGCTCAATAGGCTCAGATACGCAGTATTTT
TRBV4-2	TRBJ1-1	NA	few	CASHRGRGSTEAFF	TGTGCCAGCCACCGGGGCAGGGGAAGCACTGAAGCTTTCTTT
TRBV6-5	TRBJ1-1	NA	few	CASSYGPLGTEAFF	TGTGCCAGCAGTTACGGGCCTCTGGGCACTGAAGCTTTCTTT
TRBV4-3	TRBJ2-3	NA	many	CASSLQRGDTQYF	TGCGCCAGCAGCCTCCAGCGCGGGGATACGCAGTATTTT
TRBV7-3	TRBJ2-5	NA	many	CASSPGRGRMTQYF	TGTGCCAGCAGCCCCGGGAGGGGGCGGATGACCCAGTACTTC
TRBV7-6	TRBJ2-1	TRBD1	NA	CASSQGQGAKEQFF	TGTGCCAGCAGCCAAGGACAGGGGGCGAAGGAGCAGTTCTTC
TRBV2	TRBJ1-2	NA	few	CASPPGAATQGGYTF	TGTGCCAGCCCCCCGGGGGCAGCGACACAGGGTGGCTACACCTTC
TRBV6-2/TRBV6-3	TRBJ2-7	TRBD2	NA	CASSYSSSGNTYEQYF	TGTGCCAGCAGTTACTCGTCTAGCGGGAATACCTACGAGCAGTACTTC
TRBV7-2	TRBJ2-5	TRBD2	many	CASSLSSSGGQETQYF	TGTGCCAGCAGCTTAAGCTCTAGCGGGGGGCAAGAGACCCAGTACTTC
TRBV10-3	TRBJ1-1	NA	NA	CAIREGLVNTEAFF	TGTGCCATCAGGGAGGGACTGGTGAACACTGAAGCTTTCTTT
TRBV7-8	TRBJ1-1	NA	few	CASSLVGGGDTEAFF	TGTGCCAGCAGCTTAGTAGGAGGAGGCGACACTGAAGCTTTCTTT
TRBV7-9	TRBJ2-3	NA	NA	CASSRRDNGDTQYF	TGTGCCAGCAGCCGGCGGGATAATGGGGATACGCAGTATTTT
TRBV15	TRBJ2-7	TRBD2	NA	CATSRDLLGSSGAYEQYF	TGTGCCACCAGCAGAGATCTATTAGGGAGTAGCGGGGCCTACGAGCAGTACTTC
TRBV7-3	TRBJ2-5	TRBD1	many	CASSSPGQVKGETQYF	TGTGCCAGCAGCTCACCGGGACAGGTGAAGGGGGAGACCCAGTACTTC
TRBV7-2	TRBJ1-2	NA	NA	CASSSQRGAGGYTF	TGTGCCAGCAGCTCTCAGCGGGGGGCAGGAGGCTACACCTTC
TRBV7-9	TRBJ2-3	NA	NA	CASSLRNGWGTDTQYF	TGTGCCAGCAGCTTACGGAACGGGTGGGGCACAGATACGCAGTATTTT
TRBV20-1	TRBJ1-1	NA	NA	CSARGQPRAAFF	TGCAGTGCTAGGGGGCAGCCGCGCGCGGCTTTCTTT
TRBV5-1	TRBJ2-7	TRBD1	few	CASSIRTGSDEQYF	TGCGCCAGCAGCATTAGGACAGGGTCGGACGAGCAGTACTTC
TRBV29-1	TRBJ1-1	NA	NA	CSVRTSDRQRAEAFF	TGCAGCGTGAGAACGTCGGACAGACAAAGGGCTGAAGCTTTCTTT
TRBV6-6	TRBJ2-3	TRBD1	many	CASGLTGTGSGQYF	TGTGCCAGCGGACTCACCGGGACAGGGAGTGGGCAGTATTTT
TRBV4-2	TRBJ2-7	NA	few	CASSQGLTGLLTQYF	TGTGCCAGCAGCCAAGGACTGACCGGGCTTCTTACGCAGTACTTC
TRBV6-2/TRBV6-3	TRBJ2-5	NA	few	CASSYGVGETQYF	TGTGCCAGCAGTTACGGCGTGGGAGAGACCCAGTACTTC
TRBV29-1	TRBJ2-4	NA	NA	CSVWSSAKNIQYF	TGCAGCGTTTGGTCGTCAGCCAAAAACATTCAGTACTTC
TRBV21-1	TRBJ2-4	NA	few	CASSKGSGTAKNIQYF	TGTGCCAGCAGCAAAGGGTCGGGGACAGCCAAAAACATTCAGTACTTC
TRBV7-2	TRBJ2-5	TRBD2	NA	CASSPPAGGKETQYF	TGTGCCAGCAGCCCCCCTGCGGGGGGGAAAGAGACCCAGTACTTC
TRBV25-1	TRBJ1-5	TRBD1	few	CASSAGQGYSNQPQHF	TGTGCCAGCAGTGCGGGACAGGGTTATAGCAATCAGCCCCAGCATTTT
TRBV29-1	TRBJ2-3	TRBD2	many	CSVRTSGGYTDTQYF	TGCAGCGTAAGAACTAGCGGGGGTTACACAGATACGCAGTATTTT
TRBV10-3	TRBJ2-7	NA	medium-sized	CAISDPGLPNYEQYF	TGTGCCATCAGTGACCCGGGACTTCCTAACTACGAGCAGTACTTC
TRBV5-8	TRBJ1-5	TRBD1	NA	CASRAGGDSQHF	TGTGCCAGCAGAGCAGGGGGCGACTCTCAGCATTTT
TRBV5-8	TRBJ2-7	TRBD1	few	CASRRTGSSYEQYF	TGTGCCAGCAGGCGGACAGGGAGCTCCTACGAGCAGTACTTC
TRBV19	TRBJ2-2	NA	few	CASRLGAGELFF	TGTGCCAGTAGACTGGGGGCCGGGGAGCTGTTTTTT
TRBV29-1	TRBJ1-4	NA	few	CSVQRGASTNEKLFF	TGCAGCGTCCAACGGGGGGCGAGCACTAATGAAAAACTGTTTTTT
TRBV18	TRBJ1-5	NA	NA	CASSPAAGAGQPQHF	TGTGCCAGCTCCCCAGCGGCGGGGGCTGGGCAGCCCCAGCATTTT
TRBV4-1	TRBJ1-1	NA	few	CASSQGIPAEAFF	TGCGCCAGCAGCCAGGGGATTCCAGCTGAAGCTTTCTTT
TRBV6-6	TRBJ2-3	NA	NA	CASSYPNSGTDTQYF	TGTGCCAGCAGTTACCCAAATAGCGGTACAGATACGCAGTATTTT
TRBV7-9	TRBJ2-2	TRBD1	few	CASSPRAGTGVKFKPGELFF	TGTGCCAGCAGCCCCCGAGCCGGGACAGGGGTTAAATTCAAACCCGGGGAGCTGTTTTTT
TRBV7-9	TRBJ1-2	NA	few	CASSPGGSPNYGYTF	TGTGCCAGCAGCCCCGGTGGCAGCCCCAACTATGGCTACACCTTC
TRBV7-2	TRBJ2-5	NA	few	CASSFLGAGETQYF	TGTGCCAGCAGCTTTCTGGGGGCTGGAGAGACCCAGTACTTC
TRBV6-2/TRBV6-3	TRBJ2-2	NA	few	CASSYSRDVGTGELFF	TGTGCCAGCAGTTACTCGAGGGACGTGGGCACCGGGGAGCTGTTTTTT
TRBV27	TRBJ2-3	TRBD2	few	CASSPQRGAQQYF	TGTGCCAGCAGTCCCCAGCGGGGGGCCCAGCAGTATTTT
TRBV7-2	TRBJ2-5	TRBD2	few	CASSLRRGAQETQYF	TGTGCCAGCAGCTTACGGCGGGGGGCACAAGAGACCCAGTACTTC
TRBV4-1	TRBJ1-3	TRBD1	few	CASSQAGTGAGNTIYF	TGCGCCAGCAGCCAAGCCGGGACAGGGGCTGGAAACACCATATATTTT
TRBV10-1	TRBJ1-1	NA	NA	CASSGANTFGTEAFF	TGCGCCAGCAGTGGGGCAAATACGTTTGGAACTGAAGCTTTCTTT
TRBV28	TRBJ1-5	TRBD1	few	CAARRGTGSQPQHF	TGTGCGGCTAGACGAGGGACAGGGTCTCAGCCCCAGCATTTT
TRBV29-1	TRBJ2-3	NA	few	CSAEPGHNTDTQYF	TGCAGCGCCGAACCGGGACACAACACAGATACGCAGTATTTT
TRBV7-9	TRBJ2-4	NA	few	CASSPDPGGLIQYF	TGTGCCAGCAGCCCCGATCCGGGGGGCCTCATTCAGTACTTC